The table lists the clone carrying this TCR beta chain with a few counts. Its antigen is undetermined. This entry belongs to a study of T-cell reconstitution after alpha-beta-depleted transplantation in children. Study results and caveats: There were some patients whose high TCRbeta diversity at day 60 came from surviving recipient T cells and thymic progenitors. After transplant, at about two months, alpha-beta T cells were reportedly derived from several hundred expanded graft clones. T-cell counts and diversity were attributed mostly to newly produced T cells one year after transplant.

After removal of 5 bases from V and 0 bases from J, the junction contained 2 bases not matched to a gene. The CDR3 consists of 15 residues. CDR1 is MNHEY, CDR2 SMNVEV, per germline (reference sequence). It was with unique molecular identifiers that the TCRbeta library was prepared. TCRdb analysed the PCR reads with MiXCR anew, one entry per CDR3 protein. This sample has about 310,000 distinct CDR3 sequences; over 20% occur once, and the top ten carry approximately 10%. Material: PBMCs, mostly from graft donor cells, obtained 180 days after TCRalphabeta/CD19-depleted stem cell transplant. This receptor was taken from a male patient younger than 18 who had a stem cell transplant for acute lymphoblastic leukemia, so the T cells may come from the graft donor. This chain uses TRBV27 with TRBJ1-3; 9 bases match TRBD1. The CDR3 region is CASSRQGVSGNTIYF. Here the CDR3 DNA reads TGTGCCAGCAGTCGACAGGGGGTCTCTGGAAACACCATATATTTT.